The clone carrying this T cell receptor (beta chain) was seen only once. What it recognizes is unknown. Likely a read error: the CDR3 ends without its conserved phenylalanine or tryptophan. The template for TCR beta VDJ and CDR3 sequence profiling was genomic DNA. TCRdb analysed the reads with MiXCR anew, one entry per CDR3 protein. The sample consists of 350,000 to 450,000 distinct CDR3 sequences, about 70% of them appearing once. This record belongs to a study of CD8+CD57+ T cells in acquired aplastic anemia. Whole-study results and caveats: Almost 30 CD8+ CDR3 sequences occurred in both the patients and the controls. Patients did not significantly differ from controls in CD8+ Simpson's diversity.

The CDR3 has 13 residues. CDR1 is SEHNR and CDR2 is FQNEAQ in the germline V gene (reference sequence). The V end was cut by 3 bases, the J end by 10 bases, with 10 bases between. The chain joins TRBV7-9 to TRBJ1-6; D is unclear. Sequencing input: sorted CD4+, CD8+, or CD8+CD57+ T cells (not recorded which) from PBMCs. This receptor was taken from a human donor in good health, serving as a control. The CDR3 coding sequence is TGTGCCAGCAGCTTGGCAAAAAACTCACCCCTCCACTAT. It translates to CASSLAKNSPLHY.